Detailed here is one T cell receptor beta chain. The junction shows a germline mismatch at one end, possibly a read error. Germline lookup yields CDR1 SEHNR and CDR2 FQNEAQ (reference sequence). The CDR3 runs to 15 residues. Profiling relied on immunoSEQ multiplex PCR, and the TCRdb table lists in-frame clones only, not all of them. The sample lists approximately 7,900 clones; about four fifths were seen once. This sample is part of a study of tumor T cells in aggressive B-cell lymphoma. The chain has TRBV7-9 and TRBJ1-1; possibly TRBD1 for D (5 bases). The sample taken for sequencing was tumor tissue. The receptor was derived from an adult with diffuse large B cell lymphoma. The CDR3 region is CTSSLIGGGTPEAFF. The DNA of the CDR3 is TGTACCAGCAGCTTAATCGGCGGAGGGACCCCTGAAGCTTTCTTT. The full variable domain, completed using reference TRBV7-9 and TRBJ1-1, is DTGVSQNPRHKITKRGQNVTFRCDPISEHNRLYWYRQTLGQGPEFLTYFQNEAQLEKSRLLSDRFSAERPKGSFSTLEIQRTEQGDSAMYLCTSSLIGGGTPEAFFGQGTRLTVV.